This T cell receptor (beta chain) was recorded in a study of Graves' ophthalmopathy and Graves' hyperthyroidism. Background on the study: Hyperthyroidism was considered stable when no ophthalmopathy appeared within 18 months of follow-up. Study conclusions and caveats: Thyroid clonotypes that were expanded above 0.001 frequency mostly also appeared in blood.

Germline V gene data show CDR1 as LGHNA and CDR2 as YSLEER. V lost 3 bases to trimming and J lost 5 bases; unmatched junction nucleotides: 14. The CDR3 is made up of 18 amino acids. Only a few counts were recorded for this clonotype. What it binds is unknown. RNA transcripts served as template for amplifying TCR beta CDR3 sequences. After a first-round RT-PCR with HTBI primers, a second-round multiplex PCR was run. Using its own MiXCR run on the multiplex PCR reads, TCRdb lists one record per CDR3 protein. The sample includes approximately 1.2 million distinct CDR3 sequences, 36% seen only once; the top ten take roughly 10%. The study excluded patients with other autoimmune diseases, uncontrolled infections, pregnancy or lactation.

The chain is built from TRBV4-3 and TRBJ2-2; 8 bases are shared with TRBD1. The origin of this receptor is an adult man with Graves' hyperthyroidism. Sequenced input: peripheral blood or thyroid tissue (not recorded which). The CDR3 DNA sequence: TGCGCCAGCAGCCACTCTCTCTCAGGGGGCGGTCGAACCGGGGAGCTGTTTTTT. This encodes CASSHSLSGGGRTGELFF.